The rows below give T cell receptor beta chains drawn from one sample of a study of lymphopenia after photon versus proton radiotherapy. Some clones are missing from TCRdb's copy, which holds only in-frame ones; the method was immunoSEQ multiplex PCR. The sample holds 52,000 or so clones, approximately 92% seen once. The source material was peripheral blood, sampled from a patient treated with photon-based radiotherapy. The receptor set was obtained from a woman aged 40 to 50 with cholangiocarcinoma. The CDR3 runs from the conserved cysteine through the conserved F or W. D genes are given only for firm matches. Size tells how often a clone was seen (once, few, many) or the class of an expanded clone, and some rows leave it out.

d_call	clone_size	j_call	v_call	cdr3_aa	cdr3_nt
TRBD1	NA	TRBJ1-4	TRBV6-6	CASSIGQDNEKLFF	TGTGCCAGCAGTATAGGACAGGATAATGAAAAACTGTTTTTT
TRBD1	NA	TRBJ1-2	TRBV5-6	CASSLTGMEFYGYTF	TGTGCCAGCAGTCTGACAGGGATGGAGTTCTATGGCTACACCTTC
NA	NA	TRBJ1-5	TRBV19	CASLKTGRSNQPQHF	TGTGCCAGTCTAAAAACAGGGCGATCAAATCAGCCCCAGCATTTT
NA	NA	TRBJ1-1	TRBV13	CASSLSRLNTEAFF	TGTGCCAGCAGCTTAAGTCGATTGAACACTGAAGCTTTCTTT
NA	NA	TRBJ1-2	TRBV7-9	CASSSRGIYGYTF	TGTGCCAGCAGCTCTAGAGGGATCTATGGCTACACCTTC
TRBD1	NA	TRBJ1-5	TRBV28	CASTAGTGYTGPQHF	TGTGCCAGCACCGCCGGGACAGGGTACACGGGGCCCCAGCATTTT
NA	few	TRBJ1-5	TRBV27	CASATGLGQPQHF	TGTGCCAGCGCGACGGGTTTGGGGCAGCCCCAGCATTTT
NA	NA	TRBJ2-1	TRBV9	CASSVGGRTYSYNEQFF	TGTGCCAGCAGCGTAGGAGGACGGACTTACTCCTACAATGAGCAGTTCTTC
TRBD1	NA	TRBJ1-3	TRBV6-1	CASSENRDRGPGNTIYF	TGTGCCAGCAGTGAAAATCGGGACAGGGGGCCAGGAAACACCATATATTTT
NA	NA	TRBJ2-2	TRBV5-1	CASSLGDFWTGELFF	TGCGCCAGCAGCTTGGGGGACTTTTGGACCGGGGAGCTGTTTTTT
NA	NA	TRBJ1-6	TRBV30	CAWKGQGNSPLHF	TGTGCCTGGAAGGGCCAGGGAAATTCACCCCTCCACTTT
TRBD1	few	TRBJ1-6	TRBV29-1	CSVLDRGMAPLHF	TGCAGCGTTTTGGACAGGGGGATGGCACCCCTCCACTTT
TRBD1	few	TRBJ1-2	TRBV11-1	CASSHRDSLRNYGYTF	TGTGCCAGCAGCCACCGGGACAGCCTACGGAACTATGGCTACACCTTC
NA	NA	TRBJ2-5	TRBV2	CASKPTHQATQYF	TGTGCCAGCAAACCGACTCATCAAGCGACCCAGTACTTC
TRBD2	NA	TRBJ2-3	TRBV5-4	CASSPRTSPDTQYF	TGTGCCAGCAGCCCCAGGACTAGCCCAGATACGCAGTATTTT
NA	NA	TRBJ1-1	TRBV6-5	CASSYRGSEAFF	TGTGCCAGCAGTTACAGGGGATCTGAAGCTTTCTTT
TRBD2	NA	TRBJ2-7	TRBV4-2	CASSQGPQLAGVSYEQYF	TGTGCCAGCAGCCAAGGACCCCAACTAGCGGGAGTTTCCTACGAGCAGTACTTC
NA	NA	TRBJ2-7	TRBV28	CASSPYAGYSYEQYF	TGTGCCAGCAGTCCTTACGCGGGGTACTCCTACGAGCAGTACTTC
NA	NA	TRBJ1-2	TRBV7-2	CASTRRDTDYGYTF	TGTGCCAGCACCCGACGAGACACCGACTATGGCTACACCTTC
NA	once	TRBJ2-3	TRBV11-1	CASSTPTTTTDTQYF	TGTGCCAGCAGCACACCGACTACCACTACAGATACGCAGTATTTT
NA	NA	TRBJ2-3	TRBV29-1	CSVDLGRTDTQYF	TGCAGCGTTGACCTAGGGAGGACAGATACGCAGTATTTT
NA	once	TRBJ2-5	TRBV27	CASSLEAGKTQYF	TGTGCCAGCAGTTTAGAGGCAGGAAAGACCCAGTACTTC
NA	NA	TRBJ2-5	TRBV5-8	CASSLGTVGGSQETQYF	TGTGCCAGCAGCTTGGGGACAGTCGGGGGGTCTCAAGAGACCCAGTACTTC
NA	once	TRBJ1-1	TRBV2	CASENRLNAFF	TGTGCCAGCGAAAACCGCCTAAATGCTTTCTTT
NA	NA	TRBJ1-1	TRBV30	CAWSVDGWQNTEAFF	TGTGCCTGGAGTGTAGACGGGTGGCAGAACACTGAAGCTTTCTTT
TRBD2	NA	TRBJ2-7	TRBV28	CASSPWSSSGSYEQYF	TGTGCCAGCAGCCCCTGGTCGTCTAGCGGATCCTACGAGCAGTACTTC
TRBD1	NA	TRBJ1-5	TRBV5-5	CASSPRDRDGQPQHF	TGTGCCAGCAGCCCACGGGACAGGGACGGCCAGCCCCAGCATTTT
TRBD1	NA	TRBJ2-7	TRBV6-5	CASSSTGGYEQYF	TGTGCCAGCAGTTCGACAGGGGGCTACGAGCAGTACTTC
TRBD2	NA	TRBJ2-3	TRBV4-3	CASSHTAGANTDTQYF	TGCGCCAGCAGCCATACAGCGGGGGCAAACACAGATACGCAGTATTTT
TRBD1	NA	TRBJ1-1	TRBV19	CASSKGQTNTEAFF	TGTGCCAGTAGTAAGGGACAGACTAACACTGAAGCTTTCTTT
TRBD2	NA	TRBJ2-2	TRBV19	CASGTAGGNTGELFF	TGTGCCAGTGGAACAGCGGGGGGGAACACCGGGGAGCTGTTTTTT
NA	NA	TRBJ2-2	TRBV5-1	CASSWGGELFF	TGCGCCAGCAGCTGGGGCGGGGAGCTGTTTTTT
TRBD2	NA	TRBJ2-3	TRBV4-2	CASSPRLAGGTDTQYF	TGTGCCAGCAGCCCACGACTAGCGGGGGGGACAGATACGCAGTATTTT
NA	once	TRBJ1-1	TRBV6-5	CASSYWVGRPVTEAFF	TGTGCCAGCAGTTACTGGGTCGGCAGGCCCGTCACTGAAGCTTTCTTT
TRBD1	NA	TRBJ1-6	TRBV18	CASSPGTDNSPLHF	TGTGCCAGCTCACCAGGGACAGATAATTCACCCCTCCACTTT
NA	medium-sized	TRBJ1-5	TRBV28	CASQYRGNQPQHF	TGTGCCAGCCAATACAGAGGCAATCAGCCCCAGCATTTT
TRBD1	NA	TRBJ1-1	TRBV28	CASSSRGSGEAFF	TGTGCCAGCAGCTCCAGGGGGAGCGGTGAAGCTTTCTTT
NA	NA	TRBJ2-2	TRBV6-5	CASSYSRGANTGELFF	TGTGCCAGCAGTTACTCTAGGGGGGCGAACACCGGGGAGCTGTTTTTT
NA	few	TRBJ1-5	TRBV9	CASSVGRADQPQHF	TGTGCCAGCAGCGTAGGCAGGGCCGATCAGCCCCAGCATTTT
NA	NA	TRBJ1-2	TRBV4-1	CASSQDTRGLANYGYTF	TGCGCCAGCAGCCAAGATACAAGGGGTTTAGCTAACTATGGCTACACCTTC
TRBD2	NA	TRBJ2-5	TRBV18	CASCEQQGGVETQYF	TGTGCCAGCTGCGAACAGCAGGGAGGGGTGGAGACCCAGTACTTC
NA	NA	TRBJ1-1	TRBV9	CASSGQLNTEAFF	TGTGCCAGCAGTGGACAGCTCAACACTGAAGCTTTCTTT
NA	NA	TRBJ2-5	TRBV27	CASSLLGPRQQETQYF	TGTGCCAGCAGTTTATTGGGCCCCCGACAGCAAGAGACCCAGTACTTC